A selection of T cell receptor beta chains follows, all from one sample in a study of blood T cell repertoires in COVID-19. TCRdb keeps only in-frame clones here, not all; method: immunoSEQ multiplex PCR. Of tens of thousands of clones in the sample, approximately 85% were seen once. Sequenced sample: peripheral blood. The receptors shown here come from a human donor in a cohort sampled during active COVID-19. The CDR3 runs from the conserved cysteine through the conserved F or W. Each record gives: CDR3 protein, CDR3 DNA, D gene, V gene, J gene. The D gene is left open where the match is weak.

CDR3aa: CASSLRGLDAEAFF
CDR3nt: TGCGCCAGCAGCTTGAGGGGGCTTGACGCTGAAGCTTTCTTT
d_gene: TRBD1
v_gene: TRBV5-1
j_gene: TRBJ1-1

CDR3aa: CASSLGIVSGTDTQYF
CDR3nt: TGCGCCAGCAGCTTGGGAATAGTTAGCGGCACAGATACGCAGTATTTT
d_gene: .
v_gene: TRBV5-1
j_gene: TRBJ2-3

CDR3aa: CASTSLRRGLASQETQYF
CDR3nt: TGTGCCAGCACTTCCCTGCGAAGAGGACTAGCGAGCCAAGAGACCCAGTACTTC
d_gene: TRBD2
v_gene: TRBV28
j_gene: TRBJ2-5

CDR3aa: CATSDPTGTGEEQYF
CDR3nt: TGTGCCACCAGTGACCCTACCGGGACAGGGGAAGAGCAGTACTTC
d_gene: TRBD1
v_gene: TRBV24-1
j_gene: TRBJ2-7

CDR3aa: CASSFKLGANEQFF
CDR3nt: TGTGCCAGCAGCTTTAAATTGGGGGCCAATGAGCAGTTCTTC
d_gene: .
v_gene: TRBV5-4
j_gene: TRBJ2-1

CDR3aa: CASSFSGQGLRTQYF
CDR3nt: TGTGCCAGCAGCTTCTCCGGCCAGGGCCTTCGGACCCAGTACTTC
d_gene: .
v_gene: TRBV7-9
j_gene: TRBJ2-5

CDR3aa: CASRRGTRNSYEQYF
CDR3nt: TGTGCCAGCAGGCGGGGGACTAGGAATTCCTACGAGCAGTACTTC
d_gene: TRBD2
v_gene: TRBV19
j_gene: TRBJ2-7

CDR3aa: CASTPGPISGGETQYF
CDR3nt: TGTGCCAGCACACCCGGCCCGATTAGCGGGGGTGAGACCCAGTACTTC
d_gene: TRBD2
v_gene: TRBV6-6
j_gene: TRBJ2-5

CDR3aa: CAISESSGDEAFF
CDR3nt: TGTGCCATCAGTGAGTCGTCAGGGGATGAAGCTTTCTTT
d_gene: .
v_gene: TRBV10-3
j_gene: TRBJ1-1

CDR3aa: CAWTGQLAGDSPLHF
CDR3nt: TGTGCCTGGACCGGACAGTTAGCGGGAGATTCACCCCTCCACTTT
d_gene: .
v_gene: TRBV30
j_gene: TRBJ1-6

CDR3aa: CASSSSLAGGGEQYF
CDR3nt: TGTGCCAGCAGCTCATCACTAGCGGGGGGCGGGGAGCAGTACTTC
d_gene: TRBD2
v_gene: TRBV7-2
j_gene: TRBJ2-7

CDR3aa: CASSSQGGYQPQHF
CDR3nt: TGTGCCAGCAGCTCACAGGGAGGGTATCAGCCCCAGCATTTT
d_gene: .
v_gene: TRBV3-1/TRBV3-2
j_gene: TRBJ1-5

CDR3aa: CASSKVTSTDTQYF
CDR3nt: TGTGCCAGCAGCAAGGTGACTAGCACAGATACGCAGTATTTT
d_gene: .
v_gene: TRBV21-1
j_gene: TRBJ2-3

CDR3aa: CASSLRQGPSSPLHF
CDR3nt: TGTGCCAGTAGTTTGAGACAGGGACCAAGTTCACCCCTCCACTTT
d_gene: TRBD1
v_gene: TRBV19
j_gene: TRBJ1-6

CDR3aa: CSVEDRGAPEQFF
CDR3nt: TGCAGCGTTGAAGATCGAGGCGCCCCTGAGCAGTTCTTC
d_gene: .
v_gene: TRBV29-1
j_gene: TRBJ2-1

CDR3aa: CTSSQASGTGVTYEQYF
CDR3nt: TGCACCAGCAGCCAAGCCTCCGGTACAGGTGTGACCTACGAGCAGTACTTC
d_gene: .
v_gene: TRBV1
j_gene: TRBJ2-7